This record looks at one TCR beta chain sequence and its context. Its antigen is unknown. Nothing much larger sits one base from this clone, and base qualities are not available. Spanning cysteine to phenylalanine, the CDR3 consists of 14 amino acids. CDR3 DNA only is kept here, 42 bases in frame from base 1. From V the trimming removes 3 bases and from J it removes 9 bases, while the gene matches leave 9 bases of the junction unaccounted for. CDR1 and CDR2 are drawn from the germline V gene: MNHGY, SAAAGT. The sample originates from a study of primary melanoma T cells and metastatic recurrence (dated by TCRdb to about 2020). Describing the broader study: The cohort was made up of roughly 190 primary melanomas of stage T2 to T4, with thickness greater than 1 mm. The study examined whether T-cell fraction and T-cell repertoire clonality in primary melanoma tumors predicted patient outcome. The T-cell fraction measured by TCR beta sequencing was weighed against progression-free survival, the clinical outcome chosen for the comparison. Histopathological grading of tumor-infiltrating lymphocytes was compared with the sequencing-derived T-cell fraction. Here is what the overall study found, with its caveats: Regardless of nodal disease, mitotic rate or ulceration status, a T-cell fraction above 20% appeared to be protective. An effective T-cell-mediated antitumor response in primary melanoma was framed by the authors only as a suggestion, not a demonstrated mechanism. Progression-free survival was reportedly predicted by the tumor T-cell fraction independently of age, mitotic rate, ulceration and thickness. Compared with adding any other histopathological variable to tumor thickness, adding T-cell fraction reportedly produced a bigger improvement in progression-free survival prediction.

The patients had surgically resected primary melanoma that was considered potentially curable but at risk of metastatic recurrence. Library generation was performed with the immunoSEQ multiplex PCR assay. Primary melanoma tumor tissue was subjected to high-throughput sequencing of the T-cell receptor beta chain. For the original study's pipeline: The repertoire analyses covered TCRB CDR3 sharing between samples and the distribution of insertions and deletions. A gradient-boosted model ranked the predictive value of the T-cell fraction against histopathological variables. TCRdb provides this immuneACCESS table in a form limited to in-frame rearrangements. Some clones are lacking; in checked studies, under half of them reflect an unresolved V gene, and why the rest are absent is not known. From that table come the V and J calls and clone size; the DNA was used to work out D and trimming. The table for this sample lists over a thousand clones; approximately 91% of them were counted only once. The ten top clones hold about 12% of the sample.

The receptor was isolated from a human donor with melanoma. The sequence joins TRBV6-8 to TRBJ2-7, with 9 junctional bases fitting TRBD1. Sequenced input: melanoma tumor tissue. The DNA is as follows: TGTGCCAGCAGTTATCCGGGACAGGGTTCGTCGCAGTACTTC. Protein translation: CASSYPGQGSSQYF.